This T cell receptor beta chain appears in the sequencing data of a study of T cells in Graves' hyperthyroidism and ophthalmopathy. Study overall: It was at initial diagnosis, before any treatment, that peripheral blood was collected.

From more than 9 ml of fresh peripheral blood, PBMCs were isolated. The CDR3 has 16 amino acids. Germline V gene sequence: CDR1 LGHDT, CDR2 YNNKEL (reference sequence). RNA transcripts provided the source from which TCR beta CDR3 regions were amplified. The HTBI primer set drove a first-round RT-PCR of the TCR CDR3. TCRdb itself ran the multiplex PCR reads through MiXCR, one entry per CDR3 protein. In the table there are approximately 400,000 distinct CDR3 sequences, 20% to 30% of which are singletons. This clonotype was found a few times. The chain uses TRBV3-1 and TRBJ2-7; the match to TRBD2 covers 13 bases. The better agreement between TRBJ2-1 and the DNA end casts doubt on the J call. Sequencing was performed on blood. This receptor was taken from a man in his fifties or sixties with Graves' hyperthyroidism. The CDR3 DNA follows: TGTGCCAGCAGCCCACGGACTAGCGGGAGCGATAATGAGCAGTTCTTC. This sequence encodes CASSPRTSGSDNEQFF.